Ten or more counts support the clone carrying this T cell receptor (beta chain). Its target is not known. Trimming cost V 0 bases and J 9 bases, with 15 bases left between them. CDR1 is DFQATT, CDR2 SNEGSKA, per germline (reference sequence). The CDR3 extends over 13 amino acids. The sample originates from a study of T-cell memory formation after mild COVID-19. Whole-study context: For the most part, TCR clusters were specific to one donor. Study-level results: Pre-infection memory held some responding clones, suggesting pre-existing cross-reactive T cells responded. Contracting CD4+ clones lay largely in CM and EM, with CD8+ ones residing in EMRA.

5'RACE with constant-segment primers built TCRalpha and TCRbeta cDNA libraries with UMIs. TCRdb re-called the 5' RACE reads with MiXCR, one entry per CDR3 protein. The sample has approximately 350,000 distinct CDR3 sequences; approximately 15% are singletons. This receptor was identified in a man between 18 and 35 years old who had mild COVID-19 (a few samples of this study predate the infection). Cell type and time point are not known. The rearrangement links TRBV20-1 to TRBJ2-7, with D tentatively TRBD1 (5 bases). The sequencing sample was made of PBMCs or a T cell subset sorted from them (not recorded which). The CDR3 DNA follows: TGCAGTGCTAGAGATCCGGCAGGGCTGGGGCAGTACTTC. Translated: CSARDPAGLGQYF.